Presented here are 23 T cell receptor beta chains from one specimen sequenced in a study of blood T cell repertoires in COVID-19. Sequencing was performed with immunoSEQ multiplex PCR; in TCRdb, only in-frame clones are kept and a portion is missing. The sample shows approximately 72,000 clones, about 85% of them seen only once. Sequencing input: peripheral blood. The receptor set was obtained from a woman over 75 with active or convalescent COVID-19.

V usage is TRBV28 and J usage is TRBJ1-2, with TRBD1 as a possible D gene (5 bases). The CDR3 length is 14 residues. Looked up from germline, CDR1 is MDHEN and CDR2 is SYDVKM. V was shortened by 6 bases and J by 2 bases, with 13 bases between the two germline ends. Here the CDR3 DNA reads TGTGCCAGCAGCCTAAGGGGCCAGAACTATGGCTACACCTTC. Protein product: CASSLRGQNYGYTF.

The rearrangement uses TRBV6-5 and TRBJ2-1; 8 bases fit TRBD2. The CDR3 has 15 amino acids. Trimming cost V 6 bases and J 8 bases; bases outside gene matches: 12. CDR1 is MNHEY and CDR2 is SVGAGI in the germline V gene. CDR3 DNA sequence: TGTGCCAGCAGAGGATGGGGGAGCGGGGGTGATGAGCAGTTCTTC. Amino acid sequence: CASRGWGSGGDEQFF.

This clone was detected a few times. The J gene is TRBJ1-5, the V gene TRBV6-2 or TRBV6-3; D is unresolved. Trimming took 5 bases from V and 7 from J, leaving 12 bases between them. This CDR3 spans 13 amino acids. Germline CDR1 reads MNHEY; CDR2 reads SVGEGT. The CDR3 loop reads CASSPTSGQPQHF. The CDR3 DNA is TGTGCCAGCAGTCCCACTTCGGGGCAGCCCCAGCATTTT.

This clone was found a few times. The chain employs TRBV6-2 or TRBV6-3 and TRBJ2-5, with D possibly matching TRBD1 (5 bases). CDR3 length equals 15 residues. CDR1 and CDR2 from the germline V gene are MNHEY and SVGEGT. Trimming left V 3 bases short and J 2 bases short, with 13 bases between. The CDR3 coding sequence is TGTGCCAGCAGTTATGGTTCGACAGAGCAAGAGACCCAGTACTTC. This codes for CASSYGSTEQETQYF.

The V and J genes are TRBV7-3 and TRBJ2-2; 8 nucleotides line up with TRBD2. V trimming: 5 bases; J trimming: 1 base; junction bases outside the gene matches: 15. Germline V gene data show CDR1 as SGHTA and CDR2 as FQGTGA. The CDR3 consists of 19 residues. The CDR3 protein is CASSPVGVTSGQNTGELFF. The CDR3 DNA reads TGTGCCAGCAGCCCAGTTGGGGTCACTAGCGGACAGAACACCGGGGAGCTGTTTTTT.

This chain joins TRBV10-3 and TRBJ1-1; D call uncertain. The CDR3 sequence is 16 residues long. Germline assignment: CDR1 ENHRY and CDR2 SYGVKD. The V end lost 3 bases, the J end lost 1 base, and 15 bases lay between the germline ends. CDR3 region: CAISEGLFRGNTEAFF. The CDR3 DNA is TGTGCCATCAGTGAAGGATTGTTTCGAGGGAACACTGAAGCTTTCTTT.

This clone was seen only a few times. The chain joins TRBV4-2 to TRBJ1-2; 9 bases are a match to TRBD1. The CDR3 sequence is 16 residues long. After removal of 0 bases from V and 8 bases from J, the junction contained 10 bases not matched to a gene. Germline V gene data show CDR1 as LGHNA and CDR2 as YNFKEQ. CDR3 region: CASSQDYRGLGGGYTF. CDR3 nucleotide sequence: TGTGCCAGCAGCCAAGACTACAGGGGGCTGGGAGGCGGCTACACCTTC.

This clone has more than one count but fewer than ten. The rearrangement uses TRBV3-1 (or the pseudogene TRBV3-2) and TRBJ2-5; 7 positions match TRBD2. The V and J ends lost 9 bases and 5 bases, in that order; junction bases with no gene match: 3. The CDR3 contains 11 residues. The V gene's germline CDR1 is LGHDT and CDR2 YNNKEL (reference sequence). The CDR3 spells CASWGGETQYF. CDR3 in DNA: TGTGCCAGTTGGGGGGGGGAGACCCAGTACTTC.

Here the CDR3 DNA reads TGTGCCAGCAGCACAGGGAATAGCAATCAGCCCCAGCATTTT. It yields the protein CASSTGNSNQPQHF. V gene TRBV6-6 combines with J gene TRBJ1-5; D possibly corresponds to TRBD1 (6 bases). With 6 bases removed from V and 0 bases from J, the gap between germline ends came to 9 bases. The CDR3 loop spans 14 amino acids. Germline CDR1 is MNHNY and CDR2 is SVGAGI (reference sequence).

V and J are TRBV10-3 and TRBJ2-3; 9 bases map to TRBD2. Germline V gene data show CDR1 as ENHRY and CDR2 as SYGVKD. The CDR3 covers 16 residues. The trim removed 6 bases at V and 1 base at J, leaving 8 bases unmatched. CDR3 DNA: TGTGCCATCAGCAGAAAACTAGCGGGCGGCACAGATACGCAGTATTTT. Protein product: CAISRKLAGGTDTQYF.

The chain employs TRBV9 and TRBJ1-3; TRBD1 is a possible D gene (6 bases). The CDR3 sequence is 15 residues long. The germline V gene has CDR1 SGDLS and CDR2 YYNGEE. The V and J ends lost 3 bases and 4 bases respectively, with 14 bases between them. CDR3 residues: CASSAKGGDGNTIYF. The CDR3 nucleotides are TGTGCCAGCAGCGCAAAAGGGGGTGACGGAAACACCATATATTTT.

V and J are TRBV7-3 and TRBJ1-1; tentatively, D is TRBD1 (5 bases). CDR3 length: 17 amino acids. Trimming left V 2 bases short and J 1 base short, with 17 bases between. Germline loops: CDR1 SGHTA, CDR2 FQGTGA. CDR3 sequence (DNA): TGTGCCAGCAGCTTAGTTGGCAGGGTGGAAGGGAACACTGAAGCTTTCTTT. This translates into CASSLVGRVEGNTEAFF. The full variable domain, with the rest looked up from reference TRBV7-3 and TRBJ1-1, is GAGVSQTPSNKVTEKGKYVELRCDPISGHTALYWYRQSLGQGPEFLIYFQGTGAADDSGLPNDRFFAVRPEGSVSTLKIQRTERGDSAVYLCASSLVGRVEGNTEAFFGQGTRLTVV.

This clone was detected only once. This chain links TRBV19 with TRBJ2-5; 9 positions agree with TRBD1. The CDR3 totals 14 residues. The germline gives CDR1 LNHDA, CDR2 SQIVND (reference sequence). V trimming: 5 bases; J trimming: 5 bases; junction bases outside the gene matches: 6. The CDR3 coding sequence is TGTGCCAGTAGTGGACAGGGGTGGAGGGAGACCCAGTACTTC. This codes for CASSGQGWRETQYF.

The J gene is TRBJ1-2, the V gene TRBV7-9; D is perhaps TRBD1 (5 bases). The germline CDR1 and CDR2 sequences are SEHNR and FQNEAQ (reference sequence). This CDR3 has 15 amino acids. V lost 5 bases and J 7 bases, leaving 20 bases between the germline ends. The DNA for the CDR3 is TGTGCCAGCAGCCAAGGGCTGGAGGGGAGGGGTGGCTACACCTTC. This codes for CASSQGLEGRGGYTF.

The chain uses TRBV18 and TRBJ1-1; D remains unclear. The V and J ends lost 5 bases and 0 bases respectively, with 13 bases between them. This CDR3 has 15 residues. Germline V gene data show CDR1 as KGHSH and CDR2 as LQKENI. The CDR3 bases are TGTGCCAGCTCATCCCCCCGTCAGATGAACACTGAAGCTTTCTTT. It translates to CASSSPRQMNTEAFF.

This chain connects TRBV4-1 to TRBJ2-5; the match to TRBD1 covers 8 bases. V shed 0 bases, J shed 5 bases, and the junction held 5 bases outside the gene matches. The CDR3 totals 15 residues. The germline CDR1 and CDR2 sequences are MGHRA and YSYEKL. The CDR3 DNA sequence: TGCGCCAGCAGCCAAGATCAGGGGGCGGGGGAGACCCAGTACTTC. Protein: CASSQDQGAGETQYF.

This chain joins TRBV9 and TRBJ2-2; 8 bases map to TRBD2. Germline lookup yields CDR1 SGDLS and CDR2 YYNGEE. The CDR3 has 17 residues. V was clipped by 4 bases and J by 5 bases; unmatched bases: 13. Here the CDR3 DNA reads TGTGCCAGCAGCCCCCGGGAGAGCCCGGGGGGGACCGGGGAGCTGTTTTTT. It specifies CASSPRESPGGTGELFF.

The genes are TRBV4-3 and TRBJ2-3; 9 positions match TRBD2. The junction had 3 bases not matched to a gene; V was cut back by 1 base and J by 1 base. This CDR3 is built from 16 residues. In germline, CDR1 is LGHNA, CDR2 YSLEER. The CDR3 DNA is TGCGCCAGCAGCCAAGGTCCTAGCGGGGGCACAGATACGCAGTATTTT. Residues: CASSQGPSGGTDTQYF.

The rearrangement joins TRBV5-1 to TRBJ1-1; no firm D call. The V end lost 5 bases, the J end lost 8 bases, and 16 bases lay between the germline ends. Per germline, CDR1 SGHRS and CDR2 YFSETQ. CDR3 length: 13 residues. DNA of the CDR3: TGCGCCAGCAGTCACGGATGGGAGTACGAAGCTTTCTTT. Translation gives CASSHGWEYEAFF.

The chain has TRBV19 and TRBJ1-5; 8 positions agree with TRBD1. Germline V gene data show CDR1 as LNHDA and CDR2 as SQIVND (reference sequence). The CDR3 has 15 residues. After removal of 5 bases from V and 6 bases from J, the junction contained 9 bases not matched to a gene. The CDR3 spells CASSSWTGTGQPQHF. The CDR3 DNA is TGTGCCAGTAGTTCTTGGACAGGGACAGGTCAGCCCCAGCATTTT.

The chain joins TRBV7-2 to TRBJ1-2; D is unresolved. CDR3 length: 15 amino acids. The germline V gene has CDR1 SGHTA and CDR2 FQGNSA. With 4 bases removed from V and 6 bases from J, the gap between germline ends came to 18 bases. CDR3 sequence (DNA): TGTGCCAGCAGCTACACAACCGGGAAAAGGGATGGCTACACCTTC. It yields the protein CASSYTTGKRDGYTF.

V and J are TRBV4-3 and TRBJ2-3; D may be TRBD2 (5 bases). Trimming pared 4 bases from V and 2 bases from J, leaving 22 bases between. Germline CDR1 reads LGHNA; CDR2 reads YSLEER. The CDR3 has 18 amino acids. The chain's CDR3 is CASSLSFKGSGNTDTQYF. The CDR3 nucleotides are TGCGCCAGCAGCCTCTCATTTAAGGGCAGCGGAAACACAGATACGCAGTATTTT.

The chain links TRBV7-9 to TRBJ1-5; D is undetermined. The CDR3 is made up of 14 amino acids. Germline loops: CDR1 SEHNR, CDR2 FQNEAQ (reference sequence). V was pared by 1 base and J by 6 bases, with 10 bases between. The CDR3 is CASSLGSGIQPQHF. In DNA, the CDR3 is TGTGCCAGCAGCTTAGGTTCGGGTATTCAGCCCCAGCATTTT.